These T cell receptor beta chains were read from a single sample in a study of control samples from healthy donors and cancer patients. Generated by immunoSEQ multiplex PCR, the TCRdb table keeps only in-frame clones and is missing some. The sample contains 150,000 to 200,000 clones, roughly 89% of which appear only once. The sample comprised blood. These receptors all stem from a woman in her fifties or sixties in good health. The CDR3 runs from the conserved cysteine through the conserved F or W. Each record gives: J gene, D gene, V gene, clone size, CDR3 protein, CDR3 DNA. The D gene is left open where the match is weak. Only part of the rows carry a size: once, few, many, or a class if the clone is expanded.

>TRBJ2-7|TRBD1|TRBV30|-
CAWARDRPYEQYF
TGTGCCTGGGCGAGGGACAGACCCTACGAGCAGTACTTC
>TRBJ1-2|TRBD1|TRBV19|-
CASQGQTYGYTF
TGTGCCAGCCAGGGACAGACCTATGGCTACACCTTC
>TRBJ2-4|TRBD2|TRBV2|-
CASSELAGVPVERSKNIQYF
TGTGCCAGCAGTGAACTAGCGGGAGTACCGGTTGAGCGATCGAAAAACATTCAGTACTTC
>TRBJ1-1|-|TRBV28|-
CASSLGADTEAFF
TGTGCCAGCAGTTTGGGGGCAGATACTGAAGCTTTCTTT
>TRBJ1-6|-|TRBV24-1|-
CATSEAGLMNSPLHF
TGTGCCACCAGTGAGGCAGGGCTGATGAATTCACCCCTCCACTTT
>TRBJ2-7|-|TRBV19|-
CASSIGTGEIHEQYF
TGTGCCAGTAGTATAGGTACGGGAGAGATACACGAGCAGTACTTC
>TRBJ2-3|TRBD2|TRBV5-1|-
CASSLGGLGLSADTQYF
TGCGCCAGCAGCTTGGGGGGACTAGGTCTTTCCGCAGATACGCAGTATTTT
>TRBJ1-2|TRBD1|TRBV28|-
CASSFWDRGLEGYTF
TGTGCCAGCAGTTTTTGGGACAGGGGGTTAGAGGGCTACACCTTC
>TRBJ2-7|TRBD1|TRBV7-3|-
CASSPDRDSEQYF
TGTGCCAGCAGCCCCGACAGGGACAGCGAGCAGTACTTC
>TRBJ1-2|TRBD1|TRBV6-5|-
CASSYLQGNGYTF
TGTGCCAGCAGTTATCTACAGGGGAATGGCTACACCTTC
>TRBJ2-3|-|TRBV13|-
CASSLKPLGGDTQYF
TGTGCCAGCAGCTTAAAACCCCTCGGGGGAGATACGCAGTATTTT
>TRBJ2-3|-|TRBV7-2|-
CASSLARTVRNTDTQYF
TGTGCCAGCAGCTTAGCGCGAACGGTCAGGAACACAGATACGCAGTATTTT
>TRBJ1-1|-|TRBV9|-
CASSVDGGNTEAFF
TGTGCCAGCAGCGTAGATGGGGGGAACACTGAAGCTTTCTTT
>TRBJ2-1|TRBD2|TRBV5-8|-
CASRPFGTSSDEQFF
TGTGCCAGCAGGCCTTTCGGGACTAGCAGTGATGAGCAGTTCTTC
>TRBJ2-3|-|TRBV3-1/TRBV3-2|-
CASSFSVPICLQDTQYF
TGTGCCAGCAGCTTTTCTGTTCCCATTTGTCTGCAGGATACGCAGTATTTT
>TRBJ1-1|TRBD1|TRBV6-2/TRBV6-3|-
CASSYSGQGETEAFF
TGTGCCAGCAGTTACTCGGGACAGGGTGAGACTGAAGCTTTCTTT
>TRBJ2-7|TRBD2|TRBV27|-
CASITAGGSGEQYF
TGTGCCAGCATAACAGCCGGGGGGAGTGGCGAGCAGTACTTC
>TRBJ1-2|-|TRBV12-3/TRBV12-4|-
CAIIVGVGYTF
TGTGCCATCATCGTAGGAGTAGGCTACACCTTC
>TRBJ1-5|-|TRBV2|-
CASSDGQGSISNQPQHF
TGTGCCAGCAGTGACGGTCAGGGATCAATAAGCAATCAGCCCCAGCATTTT
>TRBJ2-7|-|TRBV14|-
CASSQVAVFEQYF
TGTGCCAGCAGCCAAGTAGCGGTATTCGAGCAGTACTTC
>TRBJ2-7|-|TRBV7-6|once
CASSTTVGNEQYF
TGTGCCAGCAGCACCACCGTGGGGAACGAGCAGTACTTC
>TRBJ1-1|TRBD1|TRBV28|-
CASSFRQGNSWTEAFF
TGTGCCAGCAGTTTTCGACAGGGGAACTCGTGGACTGAAGCTTTCTTT
>TRBJ1-5|-|TRBV20-1|-
CSASDRFVVNQPQHF
TGCAGTGCTAGTGATAGATTCGTTGTGAATCAGCCCCAGCATTTT
>TRBJ2-1|-|TRBV5-1|once
CASSRDSNNEQFF
TGCGCCAGCAGCCGAGACAGTAACAATGAGCAGTTCTTC
>TRBJ2-2|-|TRBV7-2|-
CASSLGRAPNTGELFF
TGTGCCAGCAGCTTAGGCAGGGCACCGAACACCGGGGAGCTGTTTTTT
>TRBJ1-4|TRBD1|TRBV9|-
CASSRDRARTNEKLFF
TGTGCCAGCAGTAGAGACAGGGCTCGGACTAATGAAAAACTGTTTTTT
>TRBJ1-1|-|TRBV18|-
CASSPSQAPNLF
TGTGCCAGCTCCCCCTCACAGGCTCCGAACCTCTTT
>TRBJ2-6|TRBD1|TRBV9|many
CASSGQGAPGANVLTF
TGTGCCAGCAGCGGGCAGGGGGCGCCCGGGGCCAACGTCCTGACTTTC
>TRBJ2-1|TRBD2|TRBV7-3|-
CASSLGLAGGDEQFF
TGTGCCAGCAGCTTGGGACTAGCGGGGGGCGATGAGCAGTTCTTC
>TRBJ2-1|TRBD2|TRBV10-3|-
CAISDVSTSGEQFF
TGTGCCATCAGCGACGTAAGTACTAGCGGGGAGCAGTTCTTC
>TRBJ1-5|-|TRBV27|once
CASSFQGNQPQHF
TGTGCCAGCAGTTTTCAAGGGAATCAGCCCCAGCATTTT
>TRBJ2-3|TRBD1|TRBV7-9|-
CASSLAGQGTDTQYF
TGTGCCAGCAGTCTCGCGGGACAGGGAACAGATACGCAGTATTTT
>TRBJ1-1|-|TRBV2|few
CASSALLPNTEAFF
TGTGCCAGCAGTGCACTACTACCAAACACTGAAGCTTTCTTT
>TRBJ2-1|-|TRBV14|-
CASSQDDSGYQPGEQFF
TGTGCCAGCAGCCAAGATGATAGCGGCTATCAGCCCGGTGAGCAGTTCTTC
>TRBJ2-1|TRBD2|TRBV27|-
CASSFSFLAGGPNEQFF
TGTGCCAGCAGTTTCTCCTTCCTAGCGGGGGGGCCCAATGAGCAGTTCTTC